This T cell receptor beta chain emerged from a study of T cells after yellow fever vaccination. TCRdb re-derived calls from the 5' RACE reads in MiXCR, one entry per CDR3 protein. This sample yields a few hundred thousand distinct CDR3 sequences, of which 8.7% are seen a single time; over 3% belongs to the top ten. The CDR3 totals 15 residues. The V gene end was trimmed by 6 bases and the J gene end by 2 bases; junction bases not matched to a gene: 6. Germline-derived CDR1 and CDR2 are MNHEY and SMNVEV (reference sequence). V and J are TRBV27 and TRBJ1-5, with TRBD1 matching over 8 bases. This receptor was obtained from a man between 18 and 29 years old who received the YFV17D yellow fever vaccine. Sequencing was performed on CD4+ T cells sorted from PBMCs, taken 5 days after the yellow fever booster vaccination. CDR3 sequence: CASRETGVGNQPQHF. CDR3 sequence (DNA): TGTGCCAGCAGGGAGACAGGGGTGGGCAATCAGCCCCAGCATTTT.